This TCR beta chain was sequenced in a study of blood T cell repertoires in COVID-19 (dated by TCRdb to the early 2020s). Notes on the research overall: Samples covering the acute and convalescent phases of COVID-19 were provided by collaborators in the United States, Italy and Spain. The material from the prospective study consisted of cDNA or gDNA derived from T cells, B-cell-depleted T cells, or PBMCs. The dataset comprised deeply sampled blood TCRbeta repertoires from subjects exposed to, actively infected with, or recovered from COVID-19. The repertoires were released in a freely available public database intended as a resource for research on the immune response to SARS-CoV-2. Samples were obtained from the ongoing ImmuneRACE study (first 160 participants) and from about 1,300 subjects provided by 6 global collaborators. Nearly every sample came with metadata listing a de-identified subject ID, COVID-19 status, age in years and sex. HLA class I and class II types, where available, came from metadata supplied by the sample provider rather than from assay-based typing. The paper as a whole reports these results and caveats: How much clinical and demographic metadata was included differed by source and by participant, and the metadata was provided uncurated.

The immunoSEQ Assay, a bias-controlled multiplex PCR, was used to amplify TCRbeta CDR3 regions from genomic DNA. The original methods were these. Nucleated cell counts per sample were estimated from amplification of reference gene primers within the assay. Sequence reads were collapsed and filtered to measure the absolute abundance of every unique TCRbeta CDR3 rearrangement. For each sample, productive Simpson clonality was calculated as the square root of Simpson's diversity index over productive rearrangements. TCRdb's version of the immuneACCESS table is confined to in-frame rearrangements and falls short of the full clone set. An unresolved V gene accounts for under half of the shortfall where checked; the remainder is of unknown origin. For V, J and clone size, that table is used; D and trimming come from the DNA. The sample includes 60,000 or so clones, with 89% observed a single time. Over 1.5% of the sample rests with the top ten.

Collaborating institutions collected whole blood in K2EDTA tubes following their own protocols. For TCRbeta analysis, collaborator samples were shipped as frozen whole blood, as isolated PBMCs, or as DNA extracted from either sample type. Via the germline V gene, CDR1 is MNHNS and CDR2 SASEGT. V sheds 2 bases and J sheds 3 bases, leaving 14 bases between their ends. Including cysteine and phenylalanine, the CDR3 has 16 amino acids. This entry keeps only the CDR3 DNA: 48 bases, framed from base 1. Of note for this clone: Its antigen has not been determined. No base quality values were provided; no much bigger clone lies one nucleotide off.

The clonotype comes from a man aged 55-75 years with acute or convalescent COVID-19. The sequence joins TRBV6-1 to TRBJ1-3, with TRBD1 perhaps the D gene, on 5 matching bases. Sequencing was done on a sample of peripheral blood. The nucleotide sequence is given as TGTGCCAGCAGTGAAAGCCAGGGCTTTTTTGGAAACACCATATATTTT. Its protein reads: CASSESQGFFGNTIYF.